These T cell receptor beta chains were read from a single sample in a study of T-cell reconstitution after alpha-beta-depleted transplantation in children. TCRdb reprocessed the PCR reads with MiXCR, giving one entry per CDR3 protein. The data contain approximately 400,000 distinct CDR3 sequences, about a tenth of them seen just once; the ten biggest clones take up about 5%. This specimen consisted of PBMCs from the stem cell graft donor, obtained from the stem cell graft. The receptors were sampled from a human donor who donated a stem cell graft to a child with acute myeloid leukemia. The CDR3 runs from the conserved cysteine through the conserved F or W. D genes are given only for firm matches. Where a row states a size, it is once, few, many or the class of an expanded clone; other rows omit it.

CDR3aa: CSALQAGFSPLHF
CDR3nt: TGCAGTGCTCTACAAGCCGGGTTTTCACCCCTCCACTTT
abundance: few
j_gene: TRBJ1-6
d_gene: .
v_gene: TRBV20-1

CDR3aa: CASSLVRATNEKLFF
CDR3nt: TGTGCCAGCAGCTTAGTGAGGGCAACTAATGAAAAACTGTTTTTT
abundance: few
j_gene: TRBJ1-4
d_gene: .
v_gene: TRBV11-2

CDR3aa: CSVERGPEAFF
CDR3nt: TGCAGCGTTGAGAGGGGACCTGAAGCTTTCTTT
abundance: many
j_gene: TRBJ1-1
d_gene: .
v_gene: TRBV29-1

CDR3aa: CASSRLTSGTSYEQYF
CDR3nt: TGTGCCAGCAGCCGGCTTACTAGCGGAACCTCCTACGAGCAGTACTTC
abundance: many
j_gene: TRBJ2-7
d_gene: TRBD2
v_gene: TRBV3-1

CDR3aa: CASSRLAGGEETQYF
CDR3nt: TGCGCCAGCAGCCGTCTAGCGGGAGGAGAGGAGACCCAGTACTTC
abundance: few
j_gene: TRBJ2-5
d_gene: TRBD2
v_gene: TRBV5-1

CDR3aa: CASSWGDGLNTEAFF
CDR3nt: TGCGCCAGCAGCTGGGGGGACGGTTTAAACACTGAAGCTTTCTTT
abundance: .
j_gene: TRBJ1-1
d_gene: .
v_gene: TRBV5-1

CDR3aa: CASSPTGTSDYNEQFF
CDR3nt: TGCGCCAGCAGCCCCACTGGGACTAGCGACTACAATGAGCAGTTCTTC
abundance: .
j_gene: TRBJ2-1
d_gene: TRBD2
v_gene: TRBV5-1

CDR3aa: CSVEAMGINEQFF
CDR3nt: TGCAGCGTTGAAGCGATGGGTATCAATGAGCAGTTCTTC
abundance: .
j_gene: TRBJ2-1
d_gene: .
v_gene: TRBV29-1

CDR3aa: CASSQEEQIYNEQFF
CDR3nt: TGTGCCAGCAGCCAAGAAGAGCAGATCTACAATGAGCAGTTCTTC
abundance: few
j_gene: TRBJ2-1
d_gene: .
v_gene: TRBV4-2

CDR3aa: CSVEGGNSNYGYTF
CDR3nt: TGCAGCGTTGAAGGGGGAAATTCTAACTATGGCTACACCTTC
abundance: .
j_gene: TRBJ1-2
d_gene: .
v_gene: TRBV29-1

CDR3aa: CASAGTRIGGELFF
CDR3nt: TGTGCCAGCGCCGGGACTAGAATCGGCGGGGAGCTGTTTTTT
abundance: .
j_gene: TRBJ2-2
d_gene: TRBD2
v_gene: TRBV9

CDR3aa: CASSYATGALAEAFF
CDR3nt: TGTGCCAGCAGTTACGCGACAGGGGCTTTGGCTGAAGCTTTCTTT
abundance: few
j_gene: TRBJ1-1
d_gene: TRBD1
v_gene: TRBV6-5

CDR3aa: CSVGGQGSDTQYF
CDR3nt: TGCAGCGTGGGGGGACAGGGATCAGATACGCAGTATTTT
abundance: many
j_gene: TRBJ2-3
d_gene: TRBD1
v_gene: TRBV29-1

CDR3aa: CASGRSQETQYF
CDR3nt: TGTGCCAGCGGGCGAAGTCAAGAGACCCAGTACTTC
abundance: few
j_gene: TRBJ2-5
d_gene: .
v_gene: TRBV7-9

CDR3aa: CASSPGGKRDRTDTQYF
CDR3nt: TGTGCCAGCAGCCCGGGAGGGAAGCGGGACCGCACAGATACGCAGTATTTT
abundance: many
j_gene: TRBJ2-3
d_gene: TRBD2
v_gene: TRBV5-4

CDR3aa: CASSQDHGTEQETQYF
CDR3nt: TGCGCCAGCAGCCAAGATCACGGGACAGAACAAGAGACCCAGTACTTC
abundance: .
j_gene: TRBJ2-5
d_gene: TRBD1
v_gene: TRBV4-3

CDR3aa: CSARGIRLQETQYF
CDR3nt: TGCAGTGCTAGAGGTATCCGGCTCCAAGAGACCCAGTACTTC
abundance: once
j_gene: TRBJ2-5
d_gene: .
v_gene: TRBV20-1

CDR3aa: CASQVGAGALGGANVLTF
CDR3nt: TGTGCCTCCCAGGTGGGGGCAGGGGCTTTGGGTGGGGCCAACGTCCTGACTTTC
abundance: .
j_gene: TRBJ2-6
d_gene: .
v_gene: TRBV30

CDR3aa: CASSQDRSLASSYNEQFF
CDR3nt: TGCGCCAGCAGCCAAGATCGGTCGCTGGCTAGCTCCTACAATGAGCAGTTCTTC
abundance: many
j_gene: TRBJ2-1
d_gene: .
v_gene: TRBV4-1

CDR3aa: CAIQGSGVEAFF
CDR3nt: TGTGCCATCCAGGGCAGTGGTGTTGAAGCTTTCTTT
abundance: .
j_gene: TRBJ1-1
d_gene: .
v_gene: TRBV10-3

CDR3aa: CASSDEWNTEAFF
CDR3nt: TGTGCCAGCAGTGATGAGTGGAACACTGAAGCTTTCTTT
abundance: .
j_gene: TRBJ1-1
d_gene: .
v_gene: TRBV25-1

CDR3aa: CASSHEGTGVHEQFF
CDR3nt: TGCGCCAGCAGCCATGAGGGGACAGGGGTGCATGAGCAGTTCTTC
abundance: .
j_gene: TRBJ2-1
d_gene: TRBD1
v_gene: TRBV4-1

CDR3aa: CSVEEGLAVWADTQYF
CDR3nt: TGCAGCGTTGAAGAGGGACTAGCGGTCTGGGCAGATACGCAGTATTTT
abundance: few
j_gene: TRBJ2-3
d_gene: TRBD2
v_gene: TRBV29-1

CDR3aa: CASSQVVTGDNSPLHF
CDR3nt: TGCGCCAGCAGCCAAGTTGTGACAGGGGATAATTCACCCCTCCACTTT
abundance: few
j_gene: TRBJ1-6
d_gene: TRBD1
v_gene: TRBV4-1

CDR3aa: CASSVSTSGLYEQYF
CDR3nt: TGTGCCAGCAGCGTAAGTACTAGCGGGCTCTACGAGCAGTACTTC
abundance: many
j_gene: TRBJ2-7
d_gene: TRBD2
v_gene: TRBV9

CDR3aa: CASSPHLGVRGNQPQHF
CDR3nt: TGTGCCAGCAGCCCGCACCTGGGGGTGAGGGGCAATCAGCCCCAGCATTTT
abundance: .
j_gene: TRBJ1-5
d_gene: .
v_gene: TRBV7-2

CDR3aa: CASSQDVLLGDGKLFF
CDR3nt: TGCGCCAGCAGCCAAGATGTTTTGTTGGGGGACGGGAAACTGTTTTTT
abundance: .
j_gene: TRBJ1-4
d_gene: .
v_gene: TRBV4-1

CDR3aa: CAISAAGTVLTEAFF
CDR3nt: TGTGCCATCAGTGCCGCCGGGACAGTCCTCACTGAAGCTTTCTTT
abundance: .
j_gene: TRBJ1-1
d_gene: TRBD1
v_gene: TRBV10-3

CDR3aa: CSASPTLGANVLTF
CDR3nt: TGCAGTGCAAGCCCAACTTTGGGGGCCAACGTCCTGACTTTC
abundance: few
j_gene: TRBJ2-6
d_gene: .
v_gene: TRBV20-1

CDR3aa: CASSLGRVYNEQFF
CDR3nt: TGTGCCAGCAGTTTGGGTAGAGTCTACAATGAGCAGTTCTTC
abundance: few
j_gene: TRBJ2-1
d_gene: .
v_gene: TRBV12-3/TRBV12-4

CDR3aa: CASSLGSISNQPQHF
CDR3nt: TGTGCCAGCAGCTTAGGCAGTATTAGCAATCAGCCCCAGCATTTT
abundance: .
j_gene: TRBJ1-5
d_gene: .
v_gene: TRBV7-2

CDR3aa: CSARQGGETQYF
CDR3nt: TGCAGCGCCAGACAGGGAGGGGAGACCCAGTACTTC
abundance: many
j_gene: TRBJ2-5
d_gene: .
v_gene: TRBV20-1

CDR3aa: CASSQITVNTEAFF
CDR3nt: TGTGCCAGCAGTCAAATAACAGTGAACACTGAAGCTTTCTTT
abundance: few
j_gene: TRBJ1-1
d_gene: .
v_gene: TRBV6-1

CDR3aa: CSADRDAKNIQYF
CDR3nt: TGCAGTGCAGACAGGGATGCCAAAAACATTCAGTACTTC
abundance: many
j_gene: TRBJ2-4
d_gene: TRBD1
v_gene: TRBV20-1

CDR3aa: CASSLVSGGYNEQFF
CDR3nt: TGCGCCAGCAGCTTGGTTAGCGGGGGCTACAATGAGCAGTTCTTC
abundance: many
j_gene: TRBJ2-1
d_gene: TRBD2
v_gene: TRBV5-1

CDR3aa: CASSPGTLGTEAFF
CDR3nt: TGCGCCAGCAGCCCCGGGACCCTGGGCACTGAAGCTTTCTTT
abundance: few
j_gene: TRBJ1-1
d_gene: .
v_gene: TRBV5-1

CDR3aa: CASSPRRAGTGELFF
CDR3nt: TGTGCCAGCAGCCCCCGGCGCGCGGGGACCGGGGAGCTGTTTTTT
abundance: many
j_gene: TRBJ2-2
d_gene: .
v_gene: TRBV9

CDR3aa: CASSLGTSGSIYNEQFF
CDR3nt: TGCGCCAGCAGCCTCGGGACTAGCGGGAGTATCTACAATGAGCAGTTCTTC
abundance: .
j_gene: TRBJ2-1
d_gene: TRBD2
v_gene: TRBV5-1

CDR3aa: CSGDRGNGYTF
CDR3nt: TGCAGCGGTGACAGGGGTAATGGCTACACCTTC
abundance: many
j_gene: TRBJ1-2
d_gene: TRBD1
v_gene: TRBV29-1

CDR3aa: CASGWSNQPQHF
CDR3nt: TGTGCCAGCGGCTGGTCCAATCAGCCCCAGCATTTT
abundance: many
j_gene: TRBJ1-5
d_gene: .
v_gene: TRBV2

CDR3aa: CAISEEASGATDTQYF
CDR3nt: TGTGCCATCAGTGAGGAGGCTAGCGGGGCGACAGATACGCAGTATTTT
abundance: few
j_gene: TRBJ2-3
d_gene: TRBD2
v_gene: TRBV10-3

CDR3aa: CSALGTSGRTDTQYF
CDR3nt: TGCAGTGCCCTTGGTACTAGCGGCCGCACAGATACGCAGTATTTT
abundance: many
j_gene: TRBJ2-3
d_gene: TRBD2
v_gene: TRBV20-1

CDR3aa: CASSSPPRANTQYF
CDR3nt: TGCGCCAGCAGCTCGCCCCCTAGGGCAAATACGCAGTATTTT
abundance: .
j_gene: TRBJ2-3
d_gene: .
v_gene: TRBV5-1

CDR3aa: CASSPNAGGPDTQYF
CDR3nt: TGTGCCAGCAGTCCCAACGCGGGAGGCCCAGATACGCAGTATTTT
abundance: few
j_gene: TRBJ2-3
d_gene: TRBD2
v_gene: TRBV6-1

CDR3aa: CASSWSGSGTGELFF
CDR3nt: TGCGCCAGCAGCTGGAGCGGCAGCGGTACCGGGGAGCTGTTTTTT
abundance: few
j_gene: TRBJ2-2
d_gene: .
v_gene: TRBV5-1

CDR3aa: CASSRQGFETQYF
CDR3nt: TGCGCCAGCAGCCGACAGGGGTTCGAGACCCAGTACTTC
abundance: .
j_gene: TRBJ2-5
d_gene: TRBD1
v_gene: TRBV5-1

CDR3aa: CASSWGLATHTGELFF
CDR3nt: TGTGCCAGCAGCTGGGGTCTAGCGACTCACACCGGGGAGCTGTTTTTT
abundance: few
j_gene: TRBJ2-2
d_gene: .
v_gene: TRBV7-3

CDR3aa: CSAREAGAGRDTQYF
CDR3nt: TGCAGTGCTAGAGAGGCGGGAGCAGGGCGGGATACGCAGTATTTT
abundance: few
j_gene: TRBJ2-3
d_gene: TRBD2
v_gene: TRBV20-1

CDR3aa: CSVVGLAGGPYEQYF
CDR3nt: TGCAGCGTTGTAGGGCTAGCGGGAGGTCCCTACGAGCAGTACTTC
abundance: .
j_gene: TRBJ2-7
d_gene: TRBD2
v_gene: TRBV29-1

CDR3aa: CSAAGGKQFF
CDR3nt: TGCAGTGCGGCGGGAGGGAAGCAGTTCTTC
abundance: .
j_gene: TRBJ2-1
d_gene: TRBD2
v_gene: TRBV20-1

CDR3aa: CSAKTGGDTQYF
CDR3nt: TGCAGTGCTAAGACAGGGGGCGATACGCAGTATTTT
abundance: few
j_gene: TRBJ2-3
d_gene: TRBD1
v_gene: TRBV20-1

CDR3aa: CASGRGQYNTEAFF
CDR3nt: TGTGCTAGTGGTCGGGGACAGTATAACACTGAAGCTTTCTTT
abundance: few
j_gene: TRBJ1-1
d_gene: TRBD1
v_gene: TRBV12-5

CDR3aa: CASSLSGMVYNEQFF
CDR3nt: TGTGCCAGCAGCTTAAGCGGGATGGTCTACAATGAGCAGTTCTTC
abundance: .
j_gene: TRBJ2-1
d_gene: .
v_gene: TRBV7-3

CDR3aa: CASRQGNGCRQFF
CDR3nt: TGTGCCAGCAGGCAGGGTAACGGGTGCCGGCAGTTCTTC
abundance: few
j_gene: TRBJ2-1
d_gene: .
v_gene: TRBV9

CDR3aa: CASSRTGRNTEAFF
CDR3nt: TGTGCCAGCAGCCGGACAGGGAGGAACACTGAAGCTTTCTTT
abundance: few
j_gene: TRBJ1-1
d_gene: TRBD1
v_gene: TRBV12-3/TRBV12-4

CDR3aa: CASSLATEREQYF
CDR3nt: TGTGCCAGCAGTTTGGCCACCGAACGTGAGCAGTACTTC
abundance: many
j_gene: TRBJ2-7
d_gene: .
v_gene: TRBV12-3/TRBV12-4

CDR3aa: CSARAQSPTQYF
CDR3nt: TGCAGTGCTAGAGCGCAGTCCCCTACGCAGTATTTT
abundance: .
j_gene: TRBJ2-3
d_gene: .
v_gene: TRBV20-1

CDR3aa: CSVRPLGEKQGARGYTF
CDR3nt: TGCAGCGTTCGTCCCCTAGGCGAGAAACAGGGGGCGAGGGGCTACACCTTC
abundance: few
j_gene: TRBJ1-2
d_gene: TRBD1
v_gene: TRBV29-1

CDR3aa: CSYHSGREQYF
CDR3nt: TGCAGCTACCACAGCGGCCGGGAGCAGTACTTC
abundance: few
j_gene: TRBJ2-7
d_gene: .
v_gene: TRBV29-1